These T cell receptor beta chains were read from a single sample in a study of cytomegalovirus exposure and HLA in healthy donors. Only in-frame clones appear in the TCRdb table, and some are missing; sequencing was by immunoSEQ multiplex PCR. The sample lists around 300,000 clones, around 66% seen once, with 2% to 2.5% in the top ten. Input material: PBMCs. These receptors were collected from a female donor in good health and CMV-seronegative. CDR3s leave out the opening cysteine and the closing phenylalanine or tryptophan. The D gene is left open where the match is weak.

D,V,CDR3
NA,TRBV11-2,ASSLEPGLAYEQY
TRBD2,TRBV9,ASSVGSGGPLLAGTYEQY
NA,TRBV11-2,ASSDPGLMDTQY
NA,TRBV9,ASSAFPAGAYEQY
TRBD2,TRBV6-6,ASSYVAGGYEQY
NA,TRBV6-6,ASSFRYEQY
TRBD1,TRBV19,ASSRGQITSYEQY
NA,TRBV10-1,ASSDNGHQETQY
TRBD1,TRBV27,ASRKGTAYNSPLH
TRBD1,TRBV5-4,ASSGGQGPNTEAF
NA,TRBV29-1,SVSLLERPLGYGYT
TRBD1,TRBV5-1,ASSPGTGSTRLSNQPQH
NA,TRBV7-9,SSSRTDDTQY
TRBD2,TRBV10-2,ASSGTSGSGEQF
TRBD2,TRBV10-3,AIRGSASGDNEQF
TRBD2,TRBV7-9,ASSSLPLAGKETQY
TRBD1,TRBV28,ASSLYEGRGNNEQF
NA,TRBV18,ASSAAKSSYNEQF
TRBD2,TRBV18,ASSSQREGYNEQF